This T cell receptor (beta chain) was recovered during a study of blood T cells in healthy people across ages. Then a second PCR, running roughly 7 to 12 cycles, was carried out with a sample-barcoded 5' primer and a J-beta primer mix. A single record per CDR3 protein comes from TCRdb applying MiXCR to the 5' RACE reads. In the table there are around 990,000 distinct CDR3 sequences, roughly two fifths of which are singletons. Worth noting for this clonotype: What it binds is not known.

The CDR3 is made up of 13 amino acids. Germline assignment: CDR1 KGHSH and CDR2 LQKENI. The study's findings and limits: It was found that TCR beta diversity correlated strongly with the percentage of naive T cells. Older age went with lower TCR beta diversity per million T cells, in a roughly linear way. The study found more naive CD4+ cells and higher diversity in long-lived than aged donors.

The chain carries TRBV18 and TRBJ2-5; no reliable D call. The tail of the sequence fits TRBJ2-7 better, so the J call may be wrong. Sequenced material: blood. The clonotype was recovered from a man aged 18 to 30 in good health. In DNA, the CDR3 is TGTGCCAGCTCACCGCCGGTATCCTACGAGCAGTACTTC. Protein: CASSPPVSYEQYF.